This entry lists 4 T cell receptor beta chains sequenced from one sample in a study of blood T cell repertoires in COVID-19. TCRdb's table, derived via immunoSEQ multiplex PCR, lists solely in-frame clones and lacks some. This table has over 150,000 clones, more than 60% appearing once. Material: peripheral blood. Every receptor here comes from a man aged 65-85 years with acute or convalescent COVID-19.

V is TRBV29-1 and J is TRBJ1-2; D is perhaps TRBD1 (5 bases). This CDR3 region has 16 residues. Germline V gene sequence: CDR1 SQVTM, CDR2 ANQGSEA. Trimming took 3 bases from V and 1 from J, leaving 18 bases between them. Written as DNA, the CDR3 is TGCAGCGTTGAGGGCGGCATCGCTAGGGGTAACTATGGCTACACCTTC. Its protein product is CSVEGGIARGNYGYTF.

This clone was seen once. The V gene is TRBV30, the J gene TRBJ1-4; TRBD1 matches at 10 bases. The CDR3 contains 15 residues. Germline V CDR1 and CDR2: GTSNPN, SVGIG (reference sequence). V dropped 2 bases and J dropped 7; count of bases not matched to a gene: 7. The CDR3, as DNA: TGTGCCTGGAGTCCACCCCGGGACAGGGGTGAAAAACTGTTTTTT. Protein sequence: CAWSPPRDRGEKLFF.

In DNA form, the CDR3 reads TGTGCCAGTAGTGTACAGGGCTCTGGGATCGAGCAGTACTTC. Translation: CASSVQGSGIEQYF. The rearrangement joins TRBV19 to TRBJ2-7; possibly TRBD1 for D (6 bases). Per the germline V gene, CDR1 is LNHDA and CDR2 is SQIVND (reference sequence). The CDR3 extends over 14 amino acids. Trimming left V 5 bases short and J 6 bases short, with 17 bases between.

The rearrangement joins TRBV11-2 to TRBJ2-7; 7 bases match TRBD2. The CDR3 totals 15 residues. The trim removed 5 bases at V and 4 bases at J, leaving 11 bases unmatched. Germline CDR1 reads SGHAT; CDR2 reads FQNNGV. The CDR3 DNA reads TGTGCCAGCAGCCGACGGGCGGGGGAGTTGTACGAGCAGTACTTC. Its protein product is CASSRRAGELYEQYF.